This T cell receptor (beta chain) was sequenced for a study of cytomegalovirus exposure and HLA in healthy donors. About the study: The Caucasian-associated ancestry cluster held more than 80% of more than 350 genotyped donors. Points from the study as a whole: The only immune exposure information that was available was CMV serostatus.

CDR1 is MNHEY, CDR2 SVGAGI, per germline. Trimming removed 8 bases from V and 7 bases from J; junction bases left unmatched: 7. This CDR3 has 14 residues. In the case of this clone: Its target is not known.

Researchers ran the PCR with 60 Vbeta and 13 Jbeta primers. Here immunoSEQ multiplex PCR was the method, and the copy in TCRdb shows in-frame clones only, minus some. The table counts fewer than 85,000 clones; less than 5.5% lies in the top ten. This TCR was recovered from a woman aged 40 to 49 in good health and CMV-seropositive. The chain employs TRBV6-5 and TRBJ2-2; 10 bases line up with TRBD1. The sample comprised PBMCs. The CDR3 region is CASRDRGHRGELFF. CDR3 coding DNA: TGTGCCAGCCGGGACAGGGGACACCGCGGGGAGCTGTTTTTT.